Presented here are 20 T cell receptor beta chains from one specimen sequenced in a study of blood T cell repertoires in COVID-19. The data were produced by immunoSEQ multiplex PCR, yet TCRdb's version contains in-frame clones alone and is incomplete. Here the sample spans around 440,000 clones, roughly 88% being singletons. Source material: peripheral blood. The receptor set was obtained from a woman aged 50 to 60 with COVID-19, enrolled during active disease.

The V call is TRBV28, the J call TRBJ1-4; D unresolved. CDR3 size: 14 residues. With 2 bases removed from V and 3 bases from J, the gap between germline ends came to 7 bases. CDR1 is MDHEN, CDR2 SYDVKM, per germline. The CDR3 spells CASSLEVANEKLFF. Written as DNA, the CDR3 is TGTGCCAGCAGTTTAGAGGTTGCTAATGAAAAACTGTTTTTT.

In nucleotides, the CDR3 is TGTGCCAGCAGTCAACAGGGCGGGGGTAATTCACCCCTCCACTTT. The encoded protein is CASSQQGGGNSPLHF. This chain links TRBV6-4 with TRBJ1-6; D possibly corresponds to TRBD1 (6 bases). This CDR3 contains 15 residues. V was clipped by 5 bases and J by 6 bases, with 14 bases between them. Germline V gene lookup returns CDR1 MRHNA and CDR2 SNTAGT.

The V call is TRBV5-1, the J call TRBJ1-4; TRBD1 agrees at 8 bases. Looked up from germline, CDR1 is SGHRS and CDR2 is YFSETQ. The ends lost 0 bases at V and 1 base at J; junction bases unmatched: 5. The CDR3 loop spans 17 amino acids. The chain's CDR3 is CASSLVGRGLTNEKLFF. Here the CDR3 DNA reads TGCGCCAGCAGCTTGGTTGGCAGGGGGCTAACTAATGAAAAACTGTTTTTT.

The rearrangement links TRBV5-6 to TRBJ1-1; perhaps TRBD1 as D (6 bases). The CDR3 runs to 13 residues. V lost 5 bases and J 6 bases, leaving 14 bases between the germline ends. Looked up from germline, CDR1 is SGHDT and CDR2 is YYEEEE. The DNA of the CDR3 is TGTGCCAGCAGTTTCAGGGGAGTCGCTGAAGCTTTCTTT. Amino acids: CASSFRGVAEAFF.

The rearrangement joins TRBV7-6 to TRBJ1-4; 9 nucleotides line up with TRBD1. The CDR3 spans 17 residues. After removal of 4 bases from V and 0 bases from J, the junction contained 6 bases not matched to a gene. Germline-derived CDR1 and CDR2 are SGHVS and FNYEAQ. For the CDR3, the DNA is TGTGCCAGCAGCTGGGACAGGGATTCGGCAACTAATGAAAAACTGTTTTTT. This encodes CASSWDRDSATNEKLFF.

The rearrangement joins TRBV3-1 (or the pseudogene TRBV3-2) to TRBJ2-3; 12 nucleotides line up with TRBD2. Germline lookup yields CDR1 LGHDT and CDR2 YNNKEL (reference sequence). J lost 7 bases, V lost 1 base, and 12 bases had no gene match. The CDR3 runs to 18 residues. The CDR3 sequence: CASSQGWASGGVINTQYF. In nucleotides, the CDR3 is TGTGCCAGCAGCCAAGGATGGGCTAGCGGGGGGGTCATAAATACGCAGTATTTT.

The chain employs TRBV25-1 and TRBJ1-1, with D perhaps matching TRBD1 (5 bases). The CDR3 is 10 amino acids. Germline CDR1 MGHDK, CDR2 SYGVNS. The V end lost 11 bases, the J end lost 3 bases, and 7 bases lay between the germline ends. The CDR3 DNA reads TGTGCCGCGGGGGACACTGAAGCTTTCTTT. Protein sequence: CAAGDTEAFF.

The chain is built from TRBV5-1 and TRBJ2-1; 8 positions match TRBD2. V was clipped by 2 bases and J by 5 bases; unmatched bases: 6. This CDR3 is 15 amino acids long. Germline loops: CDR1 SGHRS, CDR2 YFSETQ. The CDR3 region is CASSFSGDVNNEQFF. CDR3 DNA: TGCGCCAGCAGCTTTAGCGGGGACGTCAACAATGAGCAGTTCTTC.

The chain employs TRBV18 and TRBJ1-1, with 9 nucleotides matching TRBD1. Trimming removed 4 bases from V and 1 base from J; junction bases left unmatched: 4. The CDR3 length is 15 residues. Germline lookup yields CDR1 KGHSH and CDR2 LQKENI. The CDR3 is CASSQLGQGNTEAFF. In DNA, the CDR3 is TGTGCCAGCTCACAATTGGGACAGGGGAACACTGAAGCTTTCTTT.

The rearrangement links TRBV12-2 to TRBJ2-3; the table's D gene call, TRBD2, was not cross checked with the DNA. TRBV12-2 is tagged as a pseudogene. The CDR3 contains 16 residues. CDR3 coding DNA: TGTGCAAGTCGAATGGGACTAGCGGGGAGACCTCCGACGCAGTATTTT. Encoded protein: CASRMGLAGRPPTQYF.

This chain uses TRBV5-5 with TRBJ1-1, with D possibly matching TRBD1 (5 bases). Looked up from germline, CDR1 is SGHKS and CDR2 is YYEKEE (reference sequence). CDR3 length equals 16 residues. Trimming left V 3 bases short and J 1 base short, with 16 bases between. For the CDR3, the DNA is TGTGCCAGCAGCTCGGCGGACACGGTTGAGAACACTGAAGCTTTCTTT. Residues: CASSSADTVENTEAFF.

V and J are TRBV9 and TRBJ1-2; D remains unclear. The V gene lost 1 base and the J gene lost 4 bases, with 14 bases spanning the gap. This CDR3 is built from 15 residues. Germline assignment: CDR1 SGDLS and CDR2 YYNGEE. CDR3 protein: CASSVSLEAGYGYTF. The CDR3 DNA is TGTGCCAGCAGCGTATCGCTGGAAGCGGGCTATGGCTACACCTTC. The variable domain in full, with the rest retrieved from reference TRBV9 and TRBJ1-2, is DSGVTQTPKHLITATGQRVTLRCSPRSGDLSVYWYQQSLDQGLQFLIQYYNGEERAKGNILERFSAQQFPDLHSELNLSSLELGDSALYFCASSVSLEAGYGYTFGSGTRLTVV.

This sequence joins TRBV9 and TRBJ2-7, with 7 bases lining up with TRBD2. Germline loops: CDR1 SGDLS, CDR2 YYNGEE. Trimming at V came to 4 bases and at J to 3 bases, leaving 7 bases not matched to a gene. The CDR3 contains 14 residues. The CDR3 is CASSPGTNNYEQYF. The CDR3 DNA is TGTGCCAGCAGCCCCGGGACTAACAACTACGAGCAGTACTTC.

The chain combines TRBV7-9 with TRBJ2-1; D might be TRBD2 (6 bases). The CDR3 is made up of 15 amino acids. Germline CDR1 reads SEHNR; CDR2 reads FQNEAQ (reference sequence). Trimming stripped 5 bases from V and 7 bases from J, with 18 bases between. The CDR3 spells CASSPSGLLWNEQFF. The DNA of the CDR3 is TGTGCCAGCAGCCCCTCGGGACTCCTCTGGAATGAGCAGTTCTTC.

The CDR3 DNA is TGTGCCAGCTCACCAGGAAGTGGGGGCGGCTACACCTTC. The encoded protein is CASSPGSGGGYTF. V and J are TRBV18 and TRBJ1-2; perhaps TRBD1 as D (6 bases). This CDR3 has 13 amino acids. Trimming left V 2 bases short and J 8 bases short, with 12 bases between. Germline V gene lookup returns CDR1 KGHSH and CDR2 LQKENI.

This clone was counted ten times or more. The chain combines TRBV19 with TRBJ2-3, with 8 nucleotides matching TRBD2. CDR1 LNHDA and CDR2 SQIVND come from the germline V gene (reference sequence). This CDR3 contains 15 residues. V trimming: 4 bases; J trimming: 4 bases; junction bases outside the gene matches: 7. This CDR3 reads CASSRGLVYPDTQYF. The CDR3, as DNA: TGTGCCAGTAGTAGGGGACTAGTGTATCCAGATACGCAGTATTTT.

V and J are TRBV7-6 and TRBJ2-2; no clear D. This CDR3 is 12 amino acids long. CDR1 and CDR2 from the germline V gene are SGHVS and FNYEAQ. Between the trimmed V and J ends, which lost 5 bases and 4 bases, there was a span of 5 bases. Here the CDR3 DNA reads TGTGCCAGCAGCCCCGGCACCGGGGAGCTGTTTTTT. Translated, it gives CASSPGTGELFF. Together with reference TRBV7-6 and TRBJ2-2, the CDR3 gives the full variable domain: GAGVSQSPRYKVTKRGQDVALRCDPISGHVSLYWYRQALGQGPEFLTYFNYEAQQDKSGLPNDRFSAERPEGSISTLTIQRTEQRDSAMYRCASSPGTGELFFGEGSRLTVL.

The CDR3 loop reads CASSPTALPTGELFF. The CDR3 nucleotides read TGTGCCAGCAGCCCCACCGCTCTACCAACCGGGGAGCTGTTTTTT. The rearrangement joins TRBV13 to TRBJ2-2, with no clear D. Germline lookup yields CDR1 PRHDT and CDR2 FYEKMQ (reference sequence). This CDR3 has 15 amino acids. The germline V and J ends were trimmed by 5 bases and 5 bases, with 15 bases remaining between them.

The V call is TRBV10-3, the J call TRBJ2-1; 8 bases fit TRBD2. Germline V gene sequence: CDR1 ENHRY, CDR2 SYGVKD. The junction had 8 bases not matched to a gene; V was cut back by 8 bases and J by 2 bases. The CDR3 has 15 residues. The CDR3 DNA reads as TGTGCCATCCGGCCGGAGCGGGGGACCTACAATGAGCAGTTCTTC. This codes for CAIRPERGTYNEQFF.

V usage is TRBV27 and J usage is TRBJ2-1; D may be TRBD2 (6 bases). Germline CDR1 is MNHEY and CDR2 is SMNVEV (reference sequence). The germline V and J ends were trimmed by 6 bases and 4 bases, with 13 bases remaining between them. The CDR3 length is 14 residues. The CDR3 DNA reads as TGTGCCAGCAGAGGGACTCCCGATTACAATGAGCAGTTCTTC. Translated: CASRGTPDYNEQFF.